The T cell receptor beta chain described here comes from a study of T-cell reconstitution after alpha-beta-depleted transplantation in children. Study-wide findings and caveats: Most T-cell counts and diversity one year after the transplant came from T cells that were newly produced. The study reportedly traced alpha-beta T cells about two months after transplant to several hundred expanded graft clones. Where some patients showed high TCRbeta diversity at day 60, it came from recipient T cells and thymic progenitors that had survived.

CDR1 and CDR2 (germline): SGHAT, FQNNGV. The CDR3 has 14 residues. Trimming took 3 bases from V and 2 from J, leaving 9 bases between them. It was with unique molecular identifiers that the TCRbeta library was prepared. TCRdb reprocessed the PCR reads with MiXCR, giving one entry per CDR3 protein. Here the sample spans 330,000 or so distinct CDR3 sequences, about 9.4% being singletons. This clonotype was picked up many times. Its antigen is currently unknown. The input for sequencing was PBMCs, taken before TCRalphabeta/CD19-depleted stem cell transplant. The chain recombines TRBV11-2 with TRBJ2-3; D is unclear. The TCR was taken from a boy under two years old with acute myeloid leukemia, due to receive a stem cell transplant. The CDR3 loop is CASSFNAFTDTQYF. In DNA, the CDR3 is TGTGCCAGCAGCTTCAATGCTTTCACAGATACGCAGTATTTT.